This TCR beta chain originates from a study of blood T cells in healthy people across ages. Together with a sample-barcoded 5' primer, a J-beta primer mix was included in a second PCR lasting roughly 7 to 11 cycles. A tag from a template-switch adaptor with 12 random nucleotides marked each cDNA molecule. Each CDR3 protein gets one entry after TCRdb re-called the 5' RACE reads with MiXCR. The table records 800,000 to 1,000,000 distinct CDR3 sequences, around 49% of them present only once. The CDR3 sequence is 14 residues long. V shed 0 bases, J shed 8 bases, and the junction held 3 bases outside the gene matches. The germline V gene has CDR1 SEHNR and CDR2 FQNEAQ (reference sequence). Caucasian individuals from Russia who were healthy and aged about 6 to 90 acted as donors. This clonotype has a count of ten or more.

Sequenced: blood. This chain joins TRBV7-9 and TRBJ1-4, with 7 bases identical to TRBD1. The TCR originated in a man under 40 in good health. Here the CDR3 reads CASSLARQGEKLFF. CDR3 DNA: TGTGCCAGCAGCTTAGCTAGACAGGGAGAAAAACTGTTTTTT.